Shown below are 9 T cell receptor beta chains from a single sample sequenced in a study of shared clonotypes between healthy human individuals. Only in-frame clones appear in the TCRdb table, and some are missing; sequencing was by immunoSEQ multiplex PCR. The sample carries nearly 750,000 clones, roughly two thirds recorded once. Sample: memory CD4+ T cells sorted from blood. The subset was: CD45RA-negative fraction. The source is a woman aged 30 to 39 in good health.

With respect to this clone: The identical CDR3 is also encoded by other nucleotide sequences in the sample. The CDR3, as DNA: TGTGCCAGCAGTGAAGTTAGAGAAGCTTTCTTT. This encodes CASSEVREAFF. This chain links TRBV6-1 with TRBJ1-1; D is undetermined. In germline, CDR1 is MNHNS, CDR2 SASEGT. This CDR3 comprises 11 residues. Trimming removed 1 base at V and 8 bases at J, with 5 bases between.

DNA of the CDR3: TGCGCCAGCAGCCCTGGGACGGTCTCCTACGAGCAGTACTTC. Translating gives CASSPGTVSYEQYF. The rearrangement joins TRBV5-1 to TRBJ2-7, with D possibly called TRBD1 or TRBD2 (5 bases each). The CDR3 length is 14 residues. Germline V gene lookup returns CDR1 SGHRS and CDR2 YFSETQ. Trimming cost V 4 bases and J 0 bases, with 11 bases left between them.

This clone was seen only a few times. The V gene is TRBV6-1, the J gene TRBJ2-7; TRBD1 aligns across 7 bases. Germline-derived CDR1 and CDR2 are MNHNS and SASEGT. The CDR3 is made up of 15 amino acids. V shed 4 bases and J 3 bases; nucleotides not matched to a gene: 9. Here the CDR3 DNA reads TGTGCCAGCAGTGGTTCGGACAGGTTATACTACGAGCAGTACTTC. The encoded protein is CASSGSDRLYYEQYF.

This chain connects TRBV10-1 to TRBJ2-3; 12 bases are shared with TRBD2. The CDR3 runs to 14 residues. Germline V gene lookup returns CDR1 WNHNN and CDR2 SYGVQD (reference sequence). J gave up 4 bases and V 6 bases, and 2 bases lay outside the gene matches. This chain's CDR3 is CASSGLAGPDTQYF. In DNA form, the CDR3 reads TGCGCCAGCAGCGGACTAGCGGGACCAGATACGCAGTATTTT.

The chain joins TRBV30 to TRBJ2-1; D might be TRBD2 (6 bases). This CDR3 has 14 residues. Trimming pared 1 base from V and 11 bases from J, leaving 18 bases between. CDR1 is GTSNPN, CDR2 SVGIG, per germline (reference sequence). CDR3 sequence: CAWSAQFTGVQQFF. CDR3 coding DNA: TGTGCCTGGAGTGCGCAATTCACGGGAGTACAGCAGTTCTTC.

This clone was seen a single time. This sequence joins TRBV9 and TRBJ2-7, with a possible D match to TRBD2 (6 bases). The V gene's germline CDR1 is SGDLS and CDR2 YYNGEE. The CDR3 totals 15 residues. V shed 4 bases and J shed 7 bases, with 21 bases lying between them. The CDR3 region has the DNA TGTGCCAGCAGCTATATAGCGGAGGGGCCGGGAGAGCAGTACTTC. Its protein product is CASSYIAEGPGEQYF. Combining the CDR3 with reference TRBV9 and TRBJ2-7 gives the whole variable domain DSGVTQTPKHLITATGQRVTLRCSPRSGDLSVYWYQQSLDQGLQFLIQYYNGEERAKGNILERFSAQQFPDLHSELNLSSLELGDSALYFCASSYIAEGPGEQYFGPGTRLTVT.

The chain combines TRBV7-9 with TRBJ1-4; 9 nucleotides match TRBD1. V was pared by 5 bases and J by 8 bases, with 6 bases of the junction left unmatched. This CDR3 has 14 residues. Germline V gene lookup returns CDR1 SEHNR and CDR2 FQNEAQ (reference sequence). The chain's CDR3 is CASSPQGAREKLFF. The CDR3 coding sequence is TGTGCCAGCAGCCCACAGGGGGCACGAGAAAAACTGTTTTTT.

The chain employs TRBV10-3 and TRBJ2-2; no reliable D call. CDR1 and CDR2 (germline): ENHRY, SYGVKD. The CDR3 spans 15 residues. With 2 bases removed from V and 1 base from J, the gap between germline ends came to 8 bases. The CDR3 sequence is CAISEVAGNTGELFF. DNA for the CDR3: TGTGCCATCAGTGAGGTGGCAGGGAACACCGGGGAGCTGTTTTTT.

This rearrangement joins TRBV4-1 to TRBJ2-1; D is uncertain. Germline CDR1 reads MGHRA; CDR2 reads YSYEKL. The CDR3 loop spans 15 amino acids. Between the trimmed V and J ends, which lost 8 bases and 1 base, there was a span of 15 bases. The CDR3 nucleotides read TGCGCCAGCGGCCTAGGGCTTGAGTCCTACAATGAGCAGTTCTTC. It codes for CASGLGLESYNEQFF.